This is a list of T cell receptor beta chains from one sample in a study of blood T cell repertoires in COVID-19. Only in-frame clones appear in the TCRdb table, and some are missing; sequencing was by immunoSEQ multiplex PCR. This table has 55,000 to 85,000 clones, approximately 77% appearing once. Sequencing was done on a sample of peripheral blood. The receptors come from a woman in her 70s with acute or convalescent COVID-19. Both conserved end residues are part of each CDR3. Fields, in order: J gene, V gene, CDR3 length, D gene, clone size, CDR3 protein, CDR3 DNA. The D gene is left open where the match is weak. Clone size appears in some rows only: once, few, many, or a class for an expanded clone.

j_gene: TRBJ1-5; v_gene: TRBV2; len: 12; d_gene: NA; abundance: NA; CDR3aa: CASEGGNQPQHF; CDR3nt: TGTGCCAGCGAGGGGGGGAATCAGCCCCAGCATTTT
j_gene: TRBJ2-3; v_gene: TRBV5-4; len: 13; d_gene: NA; abundance: NA; CDR3aa: CASSLGPGVWQYF; CDR3nt: TGTGCCAGCAGCTTAGGACCAGGGGTGTGGCAGTATTTT
j_gene: TRBJ2-5; v_gene: TRBV6-2/TRBV6-3; len: 12; d_gene: NA; abundance: NA; CDR3aa: CASSGPRETQYF; CDR3nt: TGTGCCAGCAGTGGCCCGAGGGAGACCCAGTACTTC
j_gene: TRBJ1-6; v_gene: TRBV10-3; len: 14; d_gene: NA; abundance: NA; CDR3aa: CAISESRGNSPLHF; CDR3nt: TGTGCCATCAGTGAGTCTAGGGGCAATTCACCCCTCCACTTT
j_gene: TRBJ1-3; v_gene: TRBV6-1; len: 16; d_gene: TRBD1; abundance: once; CDR3aa: CASSDPWQGAGHTIYF; CDR3nt: TGTGCCAGCAGTGACCCTTGGCAGGGGGCCGGACACACCATATATTTT
j_gene: TRBJ2-2; v_gene: TRBV7-3; len: 14; d_gene: NA; abundance: NA; CDR3aa: CASSLRSRGGELFF; CDR3nt: TGTGCCAGCAGCTTACGATCCCGGGGCGGGGAGCTGTTTTTT
j_gene: TRBJ1-1; v_gene: TRBV5-1; len: 13; d_gene: NA; abundance: NA; CDR3aa: CASSFAGTPEAFF; CDR3nt: TGCGCCAGCAGCTTCGCCGGGACACCAGAAGCTTTCTTT
j_gene: TRBJ2-1; v_gene: TRBV6-1; len: 17; d_gene: NA; abundance: few; CDR3aa: CASSEVAFPFYYNEQFF; CDR3nt: TGTGCCAGCAGTGAGGTAGCGTTCCCCTTCTACTACAATGAGCAGTTCTTC
j_gene: TRBJ2-7; v_gene: TRBV2; len: 12; d_gene: TRBD1; abundance: NA; CDR3aa: CAGQTGPGEQYF; CDR3nt: TGTGCCGGACAGACAGGGCCGGGAGAGCAGTACTTC
j_gene: TRBJ2-7; v_gene: TRBV27; len: 15; d_gene: TRBD1; abundance: NA; CDR3aa: CASSYTGVTSYEQYF; CDR3nt: TGTGCCAGCAGTTACACAGGGGTAACGTCCTACGAGCAGTACTTC
j_gene: TRBJ2-3; v_gene: TRBV19; len: 13; d_gene: NA; abundance: NA; CDR3aa: CASSMSGTDTQYF; CDR3nt: TGTGCCAGTAGTATGTCGGGCACAGATACGCAGTATTTT
j_gene: TRBJ1-6; v_gene: TRBV30; len: 13; d_gene: NA; abundance: few; CDR3aa: CAWNPQEDSPLHF; CDR3nt: TGTGCCTGGAACCCCCAGGAGGATTCACCCCTCCACTTT
j_gene: TRBJ2-5; v_gene: TRBV7-8; len: 16; d_gene: TRBD2; abundance: NA; CDR3aa: CASSALAGVGVETQYF; CDR3nt: TGTGCCAGCAGCGCTCTAGCGGGGGTTGGGGTAGAGACCCAGTACTTC
j_gene: TRBJ2-2; v_gene: TRBV27; len: 16; d_gene: NA; abundance: NA; CDR3aa: CASSLRRATDTGELFF; CDR3nt: TGTGCCAGCTCTCTTCGGAGGGCCACGGACACCGGGGAGCTGTTTTTT
j_gene: TRBJ2-2; v_gene: TRBV5-6; len: 12; d_gene: NA; abundance: NA; CDR3aa: CASSLLTGELFF; CDR3nt: TGTGCCAGCAGCTTGTTAACCGGGGAGCTGTTTTTT
j_gene: TRBJ1-1; v_gene: TRBV14; len: 14; d_gene: NA; abundance: NA; CDR3aa: CASSQGRGYTEAFF; CDR3nt: TGTGCCAGCAGCCAAGGTCGGGGTTACACTGAAGCTTTCTTT
j_gene: TRBJ1-1; v_gene: TRBV7-9; len: 13; d_gene: TRBD1; abundance: NA; CDR3aa: CASRSQGDTEAFF; CDR3nt: TGTGCCAGCCGCTCTCAGGGGGACACTGAAGCTTTCTTT
j_gene: TRBJ2-3; v_gene: TRBV28; len: 16; d_gene: TRBD1; abundance: NA; CDR3aa: CASSLARTGGPDTQYF; CDR3nt: TGTGCCAGCAGTTTAGCCCGGACAGGGGGCCCAGATACGCAGTATTTT
j_gene: TRBJ2-1; v_gene: TRBV19; len: 17; d_gene: NA; abundance: NA; CDR3aa: CASSLRAVGQVYNEQFF; CDR3nt: TGTGCCAGTAGTCTACGAGCCGTGGGCCAGGTTTACAATGAGCAGTTCTTC
j_gene: TRBJ2-2; v_gene: TRBV30; len: 12; d_gene: NA; abundance: few; CDR3aa: CAWRLVQGQLFF; CDR3nt: TGTGCCTGGAGATTAGTACAGGGACAGCTGTTTTTT
j_gene: TRBJ2-5; v_gene: TRBV24-1; len: 16; d_gene: NA; abundance: NA; CDR3aa: CATSEQTGTNQETQYF; CDR3nt: TGTGCCACCAGTGAGCAAACCGGGACAAATCAAGAGACCCAGTACTTC
j_gene: TRBJ1-4; v_gene: TRBV3-1/TRBV3-2; len: 15; d_gene: NA; abundance: NA; CDR3aa: CASSQGDSSNEKLFF; CDR3nt: TGTGCCAGCAGCCAAGGTGACAGTAGCAATGAAAAACTGTTTTTT
j_gene: TRBJ2-3; v_gene: TRBV5-1; len: 15; d_gene: NA; abundance: NA; CDR3aa: CASSPGGDRTDTQYF; CDR3nt: TGCGCCAGCAGCCCCGGAGGGGACCGCACAGATACGCAGTATTTT
j_gene: TRBJ2-5; v_gene: TRBV11-2; len: 16; d_gene: TRBD1; abundance: NA; CDR3aa: CASSGQGMGIGETQYF; CDR3nt: TGTGCCAGCAGCGGACAGGGGATGGGAATAGGGGAGACCCAGTACTTC
j_gene: TRBJ2-2; v_gene: TRBV3-1/TRBV3-2; len: 19; d_gene: TRBD2; abundance: NA; CDR3aa: CASSQTGTSGRALTGELFF; CDR3nt: TGTGCCAGCAGCCAAACCGGGACTAGCGGGAGGGCTCTCACCGGGGAGCTGTTTTTT
j_gene: TRBJ2-1; v_gene: TRBV19; len: 13; d_gene: NA; abundance: NA; CDR3aa: CASSEGLNNEQFF; CDR3nt: TGTGCCAGTAGTGAGGGACTTAACAATGAGCAGTTCTTC
j_gene: TRBJ2-3; v_gene: TRBV18; len: 14; d_gene: TRBD2; abundance: NA; CDR3aa: CASSPGTNTDTQYF; CDR3nt: TGTGCCAGCTCACCTGGGACTAACACAGATACGCAGTATTTT
j_gene: TRBJ2-3; v_gene: TRBV6-5; len: 14; d_gene: NA; abundance: NA; CDR3aa: CASSFSSSTDTQYF; CDR3nt: TGTGCCAGCAGTTTCTCTAGTAGCACAGATACGCAGTATTTT
j_gene: TRBJ2-1; v_gene: TRBV11-2; len: 16; d_gene: NA; abundance: NA; CDR3aa: CASSLVDGSIYNEQFF; CDR3nt: TGTGCCAGCAGCTTAGTAGACGGGAGCATCTACAATGAGCAGTTCTTC
j_gene: TRBJ1-2; v_gene: TRBV10-3; len: 15; d_gene: NA; abundance: NA; CDR3aa: CAISESREANYGYTF; CDR3nt: TGTGCCATCAGTGAGTCCCGGGAGGCTAACTATGGCTACACCTTC
j_gene: TRBJ2-1; v_gene: TRBV7-3; len: 16; d_gene: TRBD2; abundance: NA; CDR3aa: CASSPRLAGSLTEQFF; CDR3nt: TGTGCCAGCAGCCCTCGACTAGCGGGCAGTCTAACTGAGCAGTTCTTC
j_gene: TRBJ1-2; v_gene: TRBV28; len: 14; d_gene: NA; abundance: NA; CDR3aa: CASSFYRSNYGYTF; CDR3nt: TGTGCCAGCAGTTTCTACAGATCTAACTATGGCTACACCTTC
j_gene: TRBJ1-1; v_gene: TRBV6-5; len: 12; d_gene: TRBD1; abundance: NA; CDR3aa: CASRDRHTEAFF; CDR3nt: TGTGCCAGCAGGGACAGGCACACTGAAGCTTTCTTT
j_gene: TRBJ1-4; v_gene: TRBV18; len: 15; d_gene: NA; abundance: NA; CDR3aa: CASARQSATNEKLFF; CDR3nt: TGTGCCAGCGCCCGACAGAGCGCAACTAATGAAAAACTGTTTTTT
j_gene: TRBJ1-1; v_gene: TRBV6-6; len: 15; d_gene: NA; abundance: NA; CDR3aa: CASSYWQIDGTEAFF; CDR3nt: TGTGCCAGCAGTTACTGGCAAATTGATGGCACTGAAGCTTTCTTT
j_gene: TRBJ1-1; v_gene: TRBV27; len: 13; d_gene: NA; abundance: NA; CDR3aa: CASSLTGTTEAFF; CDR3nt: TGTGCCAGCAGTTTAACAGGGACCACTGAAGCTTTCTTT
j_gene: TRBJ1-5; v_gene: TRBV20-1; len: 11; d_gene: NA; abundance: once; CDR3aa: CSPGNDQPQHF; CDR3nt: TGCAGTCCAGGGAATGATCAGCCCCAGCATTTT
j_gene: TRBJ1-1; v_gene: TRBV28; len: 12; d_gene: NA; abundance: NA; CDR3aa: CASLIRGYEAFF; CDR3nt: TGTGCCAGCCTTATCCGGGGTTATGAAGCTTTCTTT
j_gene: TRBJ2-5; v_gene: TRBV5-3; len: 12; d_gene: NA; abundance: once; CDR3aa: CARSPLIGPGYF; CDR3nt: TGTGCCAGAAGCCCTTTAATTGGTCCAGGGTACTTC
j_gene: TRBJ2-4; v_gene: TRBV5-4; len: 15; d_gene: NA; abundance: NA; CDR3aa: CASSYGGRRADIQYF; CDR3nt: TGTGCCAGCAGCTATGGAGGGAGGAGGGCAGACATTCAGTACTTC
j_gene: TRBJ1-5; v_gene: TRBV19; len: 13; d_gene: NA; abundance: once; CDR3aa: CASRDSPDQPQHF; CDR3nt: TGTGCCAGTAGGGACAGCCCTGATCAGCCCCAGCATTTT
j_gene: TRBJ1-5; v_gene: TRBV27; len: 17; d_gene: NA; abundance: few; CDR3aa: CASSLFLGSGGNQPQHF; CDR3nt: TGTGCCAGCAGTTTATTTTTGGGCAGCGGCGGCAATCAGCCCCAGCATTTT
j_gene: TRBJ2-2; v_gene: TRBV5-1; len: 20; d_gene: TRBD2; abundance: once; CDR3aa: CASSFPTSGLAGRDTGELFF; CDR3nt: TGCGCCAGCAGCTTCCCCACATCGGGACTAGCAGGAAGGGACACCGGGGAGCTGTTTTTT
j_gene: TRBJ2-1; v_gene: TRBV5-1; len: 16; d_gene: TRBD2; abundance: NA; CDR3aa: CASSNPTSGIGDEQFF; CDR3nt: TGCGCCAGCAGCAACCCAACTAGCGGGATCGGCGATGAGCAGTTCTTC
j_gene: TRBJ2-7; v_gene: TRBV6-2/TRBV6-3; len: 12; d_gene: NA; abundance: NA; CDR3aa: CASSYQNYEQYF; CDR3nt: TGTGCCAGCAGTTACCAAAACTACGAGCAGTACTTC
j_gene: TRBJ1-2; v_gene: TRBV7-8; len: 15; d_gene: TRBD1; abundance: NA; CDR3aa: CASSPQGTGGGGYTF; CDR3nt: TGTGCCAGCAGCCCCCAGGGAACAGGGGGCGGAGGCTACACCTTC
j_gene: TRBJ2-3; v_gene: TRBV27; len: 14; d_gene: TRBD2; abundance: NA; CDR3aa: CAGSRLAGVDTQYF; CDR3nt: TGTGCCGGGTCTCGACTAGCGGGGGTTGATACGCAGTATTTT
j_gene: TRBJ2-5; v_gene: TRBV29-1; len: 13; d_gene: TRBD1; abundance: once; CDR3aa: CSVRDRVEETQYF; CDR3nt: TGCAGCGTTCGCGACAGGGTGGAAGAGACCCAGTACTTC